The 25 T cell receptor beta chains given below trace back to one sample, sequenced in a study of T cells in Graves' hyperthyroidism and ophthalmopathy. The source material, RNA transcripts, was used to amplify TCR beta CDR3 regions. HTBI primers drove first-round RT-PCR of the TCR CDR3. Using its own MiXCR run on the multiplex PCR reads, TCRdb lists one record per CDR3 protein. The sample yields about 590,000 distinct CDR3 sequences, approximately 15% seen once. Sequencing was performed on blood. All receptors come from a woman aged 18-30 years with Graves' ophthalmopathy.

In its sample, this clonotype was seen many times. The chain employs TRBV27 and TRBJ1-5; D not certain. Deletions cut 4 bases from V and 3 bases from J, with 10 bases between. Germline V gives CDR1 MNHEY, CDR2 SMNVEV (reference sequence). The CDR3 runs 14 residues. CDR3 in DNA: TGTGCCAGCAGTTCTGTCTCCCTCAATCAGCCCCAGCATTTT. This codes for CASSSVSLNQPQHF.

V usage is TRBV5-6 and J usage is TRBJ2-5; tentative D call: TRBD2 (5 bases). Trimming removed 4 bases from V and 1 base from J, with 11 bases in between. Germline V gene data show CDR1 as SGHDT and CDR2 as YYEEEE. This CDR3 has 14 amino acids. The CDR3 sequence is CASSTGLTQETQYF. CDR3 nucleotide sequence: TGTGCCAGCAGCACCGGACTGACCCAAGAGACCCAGTACTTC.

V gene TRBV2 combines with J gene TRBJ2-7; TRBD2 aligns across 10 bases. With 9 bases clipped from V and 6 bases from J, the junction kept 14 bases outside the gene matches. In germline, CDR1 is SNHLY, CDR2 FYNNEI. The length of the CDR3 is 15 residues. The CDR3 is CARIPGTSVTREQYF. CDR3 DNA sequence: TGTGCCAGGATACCCGGGACTAGCGTTACCCGCGAGCAGTACTTC. Drawing the rest from reference TRBV2 and TRBJ2-7, the complete variable domain is EPEVTQTPSHQVTQMGQEVILRCVPISNHLYFYWYRQILGQKVEFLVSFYNNEISEKSEIFDDQFSVERPDGSNFTLKIRSTKLEDSAMYFCARIPGTSVTREQYFGPGTRLTVT.

The V call is TRBV28, the J call TRBJ2-1; 9 bases align to TRBD1. The V gene end was trimmed by 1 base and the J gene end by 7 bases; junction bases not matched to a gene: 5. The CDR3 extends over 15 amino acids. The germline V gene has CDR1 MDHEN and CDR2 SYDVKM. The CDR3 DNA reads TGTGCCAGCAGTTTATCGGGACAGGGTGGTAATGAGCAGTTCTTC. Translation gives CASSLSGQGGNEQFF.

The rearrangement uses TRBV9 and TRBJ1-2; D ambiguous. V gave up 0 bases and J gave up 3 bases, with 6 bases separating them. Germline V gene lookup returns CDR1 SGDLS and CDR2 YYNGEE. The CDR3 is made up of 13 amino acids. The CDR3 DNA sequence: TGTGCCAGCAGCGTAGGGGCAGACTATGGCTACACCTTC. Its protein product is CASSVGADYGYTF.

The sample holds a few counts of this clonotype. This sequence joins TRBV6-5 and TRBJ2-7; D call uncertain. The CDR3 is 15 residues long. V gave up 0 bases and J gave up 4 bases, with 13 bases separating them. CDR1 MNHEY and CDR2 SVGAGI come from the germline V gene. CDR3 sequence: CASSYSRRRPYEQYF. Here the CDR3 DNA reads TGTGCCAGCAGTTACTCTAGGCGCCGACCTTACGAGCAGTACTTC.

This clonotype was found many times. The chain carries TRBV12-3 or TRBV12-4 and TRBJ2-3, with 10 bases that match TRBD2. This CDR3 region has 16 residues. V shed 4 bases, J shed 3 bases, and the junction held 7 bases outside the gene matches. The chain's CDR3 is CASSSLAGVGTDTQYF. The CDR3 nucleotides read TGTGCCAGCAGTTCCCTAGCGGGAGTGGGGACAGATACGCAGTATTTT.

CDR3 sequence reads: CASSLIRDRGGLETQYF. The CDR3, as DNA: TGTGCCAGCAGTCTAATCCGGGACAGGGGGGGATTAGAGACCCAGTACTTC. The J gene is TRBJ2-5, the V gene TRBV28; 11 nucleotides agree with TRBD1. Germline V gives CDR1 MDHEN, CDR2 SYDVKM. V trimming: 5 bases; J trimming: 4 bases; junction bases outside the gene matches: 12. This CDR3 has 17 residues. The complete variable domain, with remaining parts taken from reference TRBV28 and TRBJ2-5, reads DVKVTQSSRYLVKRTGEKVFLECVQDMDHENMFWYRQDPGLGLRLIYFSYDVKMKEKGDIPEGYSVSREKKERFSLILESASTNQTSMYLCASSLIRDRGGLETQYFGPGTRLLVL.

Only a few counts were recorded for this clonotype. One end of the junction does not line up with germline, which may come from a read error. This rearrangement joins TRBV13 to TRBJ2-1; no definite D call. Looked up from germline, CDR1 is PRHDT and CDR2 is FYEKMQ (reference sequence). CDR3 length: 14 amino acids. The CDR3 loop is CASSLGTSYNERFF. The CDR3 DNA is TGTGCCAGCAGCTTAGGGACAAGCTACAATGAGCGGTTCTTC.

This clonotype was counted ten times or more. V gene TRBV7-2 combines with J gene TRBJ1-6; 10 bases line up with TRBD1. The V gene's germline CDR1 is SGHTA and CDR2 FQGNSA. The CDR3 runs 15 residues. The V segment lost 6 bases and the J segment 10 bases; nucleotides outside the gene matches: 9. CDR3 in DNA: TGTGCCAGCAGGGGACAGGGGACCCATGGGTCACCCCTCCACTTT. It is translated as CASRGQGTHGSPLHF. The entire variable domain, with the rest obtained from reference TRBV7-2 and TRBJ1-6, is as follows: GAGVSQSPSNKVTEKGKDVELRCDPISGHTALYWYRQSLGQGLEFLIYFQGNSAPDKSGLPSDRFSAERTGGSVSTLTIQRTQQEDSAVYLCASRGQGTHGSPLHFGNGTRLTVT.

At least ten counts were recorded for this clonotype. The gene calls are TRBV29-1 and TRBJ1-1; possibly TRBD1 for D (6 bases). The V and J ends lost 7 bases and 6 bases respectively, with 18 bases between them. The CDR3 length is 13 residues. Per the germline V gene, CDR1 is SQVTM and CDR2 is ANQGSEA. Here the CDR3 DNA reads TGCAGCGGGTGGGGGGGCGCGGAGTCTGAAGCTTTCTTT. Translation gives CSGWGGAESEAFF.

This clonotype was seen many times. This sequence joins TRBV19 and TRBJ2-7, with 9 bases that match TRBD1. The CDR3 extends over 13 amino acids. J was trimmed by 3 bases and V by 9 bases; bases with no gene match: 6. Per the germline V gene, CDR1 is LNHDA and CDR2 is SQIVND (reference sequence). The CDR3 region is CASSRGQGYEQYF. CDR3 DNA: TGTGCCAGCAGCCGGGGACAGGGCTACGAGCAGTACTTC. Supplemented by reference TRBV19 and TRBJ2-7, the full variable domain reads DGGITQSPKYLFRKEGQNVTLSCEQNLNHDAMYWYRQDPGQGLRLIYYSQIVNDFQKGDIAEGYSVSREKKESFPLTVTSAQKNPTAFYLCASSRGQGYEQYFGPGTRLTVT.

A few counts support this clonotype. The chain links TRBV7-9 to TRBJ2-5; D not certain. V lost 1 base to trimming and J lost 7 bases, with 10 bases between them. The CDR3 length is 13 residues. Germline V gene lookup returns CDR1 SEHNR and CDR2 FQNEAQ (reference sequence). In DNA, the CDR3 is TGTGCCAGCAGCTTAGATGGTTCGGGGACCCAGTACTTC. Protein: CASSLDGSGTQYF.

The V call is TRBV5-1, the J call TRBJ2-5; the match to TRBD1 covers 12 bases. Germline V lookup: CDR1 SGHRS, CDR2 YFSETQ. The CDR3 contains 16 residues. V shed 3 bases and J 4 bases; nucleotides not matched to a gene: 7. CDR3 sequence reads: CASSYSGTGGGETQYF. The CDR3 DNA follows: TGCGCCAGCAGCTACTCCGGGACAGGGGGCGGAGAGACCCAGTACTTC.

This clonotype appeared many times. The chain joins TRBV29-1 to TRBJ2-7; D possibly corresponds to TRBD1 (6 bases). Trimming removed 7 bases from V and 9 bases from J, with 25 bases in between. This CDR3 is built from 14 residues. Germline CDR1 is SQVTM and CDR2 is ANQGSEA. Written as DNA, the CDR3 is TGCAGCGCCCTCGGACAGACAATTACCCCCAGGCAGTACTTC. This translates into CSALGQTITPRQYF.

This clonotype was seen at least ten times. The V gene is TRBV5-1, the J gene TRBJ1-1; no definite D call. Germline CDR1 and CDR2: SGHRS and YFSETQ. The CDR3 runs 13 residues. V dropped 3 bases and J dropped 11 bases, with 17 bases sitting between them. The CDR3 loop reads CASSSWESKDAFF. As DNA, the CDR3 is TGCGCCAGCAGCTCCTGGGAATCTAAGGATGCTTTCTTT.

At least ten counts were recorded for this clonotype. The chain recombines TRBV12-3 or TRBV12-4 with TRBJ1-6; 8 bases line up with TRBD1. The length of the CDR3 is 15 residues. J was trimmed by 8 bases and V by 6 bases; bases with no gene match: 9. In DNA form, the CDR3 reads TGTGCCAGCAGGACCAGACAGGGGTGGGATTCACCCCTCCACTTT. Amino acid sequence: CASRTRQGWDSPLHF.

This clonotype was seen repeatedly, ten times or more. The rearrangement joins TRBV5-8 to TRBJ1-2, with 7 bases that match TRBD1. Germline-derived CDR1 and CDR2 are SGHTS and YDEGEE. The CDR3 totals 15 residues. V trimming: 0 bases; J trimming: 5 bases; junction bases outside the gene matches: 7. The CDR3 DNA reads as TGTGCCAGCAGCTTGGCCAGGACAGGACCATATGGCTACACCTTC. This sequence encodes CASSLARTGPYGYTF.

Many counts were recorded for this clonotype. This chain joins TRBV20-1 and TRBJ2-7, with 9 positions matching TRBD1. The CDR3 covers 14 residues. Looked up from germline, CDR1 is DFQATT and CDR2 is SNEGSKA (reference sequence). The V segment lost 3 bases and the J segment 4 bases; nucleotides outside the gene matches: 7. The CDR3 bases are TGCAGTGCTAGCGGTGACAGGGGGGGGTACGAGCAGTACTTC. Translating gives CSASGDRGGYEQYF.

This chain links TRBV6-2 or TRBV6-3 with TRBJ2-1; TRBD2 is a possible D gene (6 bases). Trimming took 10 bases from V and 1 from J, leaving 23 bases between them. The germline CDR1 and CDR2 sequences are MNHEY and SVGEGT. The CDR3 loop spans 17 amino acids. The CDR3 loop reads CATVGGTRGGSYNEQFF. In DNA, the CDR3 is TGTGCCACGGTGGGAGGCACCCGAGGAGGTTCCTACAATGAGCAGTTCTTC.

The sample holds many counts of this clonotype. The V and J genes are TRBV30 and TRBJ2-5, with D uncertain. Germline CDR1 reads GTSNPN; CDR2 reads SVGIG (reference sequence). The ends were cut back, 3 bases at V and 3 bases at J, with 2 bases in the middle. CDR3 size: 10 residues. DNA for the CDR3: TGTGCCTGGAGGGAAGAGACCCAGTACTTC. It is translated as CAWREETQYF.

Many counts were recorded for this clonotype. The chain uses TRBV9 and TRBJ1-2; D is unclear. Germline lookup yields CDR1 SGDLS and CDR2 YYNGEE. This CDR3 region has 15 residues. Trimming cost V 0 bases and J 6 bases, with 15 bases left between them. In DNA, the CDR3 is TGTGCCAGCAGCGTAGACCCCAGCGGGGTGGATGGCTACACCTTC. It yields the protein CASSVDPSGVDGYTF.

This clonotype came up many times. J is TRBJ1-2 and V is TRBV4-1; 10 nucleotides line up with TRBD1. The CDR3 is 15 residues long. Germline lookup yields CDR1 MGHRA and CDR2 YSYEKL. J gave up 4 bases and V 7 bases, and 9 bases lay outside the gene matches. This chain's CDR3 is CASKLTGGDAYGYTF. CDR3 bases: TGCGCCAGCAAACTGACAGGGGGCGACGCCTATGGCTACACCTTC.

The chain combines TRBV9 with TRBJ2-2, with 9 nucleotides matching TRBD1. Germline CDR1 and CDR2: SGDLS and YYNGEE. Trimming cost V 3 bases and J 1 base; bases outside gene matches: 1. The CDR3 length is 15 residues. This CDR3 is CASSATGGNTGELFF. CDR3 coding DNA: TGTGCCAGCAGCGCGACAGGGGGGAACACCGGGGAGCTGTTTTTT. Supplemented by reference TRBV9 and TRBJ2-2, the full variable domain reads DSGVTQTPKHLITATGQRVTLRCSPRSGDLSVYWYQQSLDQGLQFLIQYYNGEERAKGNILERFSAQQFPDLHSELNLSSLELGDSALYFCASSATGGNTGELFFGEGSRLTVL.

The chain combines TRBV19 with TRBJ2-1, with D maybe TRBD2 (6 bases). Trimming stripped 7 bases from V and 0 bases from J, with 13 bases between. CDR1 LNHDA and CDR2 SQIVND come from the germline V gene (reference sequence). This CDR3 spans 15 amino acids. The CDR3 sequence: CASKTSSLSYNEQFF. The CDR3 DNA follows: TGTGCCAGTAAAACTAGCTCACTCTCCTACAATGAGCAGTTCTTC.